This paragraph reports one TCR beta chain. A few counts support this clonotype. The antigen this receptor binds is unknown. The record has no base qualities; no much larger clone is one base away. The roughly 37 donors, aged about 6 to 95 years, were systemically healthy Caucasian individuals from Russia. Each donor gave ten milliliters of peripheral blood, collected into EDTA-treated Vacutainer tubes. Ficoll-Paque density-gradient centrifugation was used to isolate PBMCs, with at least 6 million obtained per sample. Trizol reagent was used to extract total RNA from the PBMCs, yielding at least 5 micrograms per sample. For every donor, an aliquot of PBMCs went through flow cytometry to measure the percentages of naive CD45RAhigh/CD27high T cells. The entry originates in a study of blood T cells in healthy people across ages (dated by TCRdb to 2013 to 2016). Study-level background: Template switching captured roughly one uniquely barcoded TCR beta cDNA molecule per two T cells in model experiments. To track age-related changes in TCR beta repertoire diversity, the study relied on deep sequencing normalized with unique cDNA molecular identifiers. To avoid experimental bias, donors of different ages were randomly spread across the sequencing lanes. Using the same blood draw, the study looked at two additional independent replicas of 1 million unique cDNA reads for two donors, one aged 18 to 30 and the other aged 80 or older. The donors were split into four age groups: young (average approximately 16 years), middle-aged (39), aged (around 67) and long-lived (approximately 80). What the research found in general, with its limitations: Since profiling was done on bulk unsorted PBMCs, naive and antigen-experienced compartments could not be conclusively compared. A strong correlation was found between observed TCR beta diversity and the percentage of naive T cells measured by flow cytometry. As age increased, observed TCR beta diversity per million T cells dropped in a roughly linear way, and a significant reduction was already evident by age 40. The long-lived group showed more naive CD4+ T cells, fewer expanded clones and increased TCR diversity than the aged group, suggesting age selection. Estimates of total diversity based on one million sequenced T cells were considered lower bounds and underestimates. Donor CMV infection status was unknown, potentially confounding age-related changes in expanded clonotypes.

Receptor libraries were prepared by 5' RACE. Sequencer: Illumina HiSeq 2500. A second PCR of roughly 7 to 11 cycles was performed with a sample-barcoded 5' primer and a J-beta primer mix. A unique molecular identifier was introduced onto each TCR beta cDNA molecule by a template-switch 5' adaptor carrying 12 random nucleotides. At least 2.5 million CDR3-containing paired-end reads were obtained from each sample. All of the RNA was converted into first-strand cDNA using the Mint cDNA synthesis kit, with a TRBC-specific oligonucleotide serving as the primer. Following uracil-DNA glycosylase treatment, a first 18-cycle PCR with universal primers M1SS and BC2_uni_R was performed on all cDNA. On the study's bioinformatics: For normalization, 1 million high-quality reads were randomly selected from each sample, with every read carrying a distinct molecular identifier. Instead of being binned into consensus sequences, reads with shared molecular identifiers were discarded. MiTCR, with a Q25 quality threshold and the strictest error-elimination algorithm, was used for CDR3 identification, clonotype clustering and error correction. A nonparametric unseen species model using Euler transformation provided a lower-bound estimate of total TCR beta diversity. Through fastp at Q25 and MiXCR, TCRdb rebuilt clones from the public reads, retaining in-frame beta chains. Each entry merges the rows of one CDR3 protein and shows their most common DNA and genes. TCRdb, not the authors, supplied the V and J calls. Within this sample are 1.5 million to 2 million distinct CDR3 sequences, with 25% to 30% of them counted one time only. The ten largest clones capture around 7.7% of the sample.

Taken from the germline V gene, the CDR1 and CDR2 loops are SGHRS and YFSETQ. From the cysteine up to the phenylalanine, the CDR3 has a length of 12 residues. Only the CDR3 DNA stays, 36 bases, in frame from base 1. The germline ends are 15 bases apart after V is trimmed by 4 bases and J by 11 bases. The TCR comes from a young woman in good health. The material sequenced was blood. Recombination connected TRBV5-1 to TRBJ1-1; TRBD1 is possibly the D segment (5 matching bases). In nucleotides, the sequence is TGCGCCAGCAGCCGGGTGGAGGGGATTGCTTTCTTT. Translation gives CASSRVEGIAFF.